The rows below give T cell receptor beta chains drawn from one sample of a study of regulatory T cells in long-lasting Graves disease. TCRdb fed the multiplex PCR reads into MiXCR, producing one record per CDR3 protein. The sample yields a few hundred thousand distinct CDR3 sequences, 23% seen once. The material sequenced was peripheral blood mononuclear cells (PBMCs), taken when the disease was refractory, from a patient treated with antithyroid drugs. These receptor sequences come from a female donor with Graves disease. The CDR3 runs from the conserved cysteine through the conserved F or W. The D gene is left open where the match is weak. Clone size is not always given. Where it is, it says once, few, many or a class for expanded clones.

CDR3 DNA	CDR3 protein	J gene	CDR3 length	D gene	V gene	clone size
TGTGCCAGCAGTTTTAGGGGGATTAACACTGAAGCTTTCTTT	CASSFRGINTEAFF	TRBJ1-1	14	-	TRBV12-3/TRBV12-4	many
TGTGCCAGCAGTTACCGGCGTATAGGGACAGGGTTTATCACTGAAGCTTTCTTT	CASSYRRIGTGFITEAFF	TRBJ1-1	18	TRBD1	TRBV6-5	few
TGCGCCAGCAGCTTGCAAGCGGGAGGTGGTTCCTACGAGCAGTACTTC	CASSLQAGGGSYEQYF	TRBJ2-7	16	TRBD2	TRBV5-1	-
TGTGCCAGCAGCGTAGGGGACAGACCCTACGAGCAGTACTTC	CASSVGDRPYEQYF	TRBJ2-7	14	TRBD1	TRBV9	-
TGTGCCAGTCGCTTTGGGATACACCAGATTATTGGTGGCTACACCTTC	CASRFGIHQIIGGYTF	TRBJ1-2	16	-	TRBV19	few
TGTGCCAGCAGCCAAATTAGAGGGACTTTGAACACTGAAGCTTTCTTT	CASSQIRGTLNTEAFF	TRBJ1-1	16	-	TRBV3-1	-
TGTGCCAGCAGCTTAGACAGGGATGTTCAGCCCCAGCATTTT	CASSLDRDVQPQHF	TRBJ1-5	14	-	TRBV11-2	many
TGCAGTGCCGAGAGGGGAGCCCAGCCCCAGCATTTT	CSAERGAQPQHF	TRBJ1-5	12	-	TRBV20-1	-
TGTGCCAGCAGCTTACGGCAGGGCCACGAGCAGTACTTC	CASSLRQGHEQYF	TRBJ2-7	13	-	TRBV7-9	-
TGTGCCAGCAGTCCCGGGACTAGCGGACCTAGCTCCTACGAGCAGTACTTC	CASSPGTSGPSSYEQYF	TRBJ2-7	17	TRBD2	TRBV27	many
TGTGCCAGCAGTTCACGGGACGAGCAGTACTTC	CASSSRDEQYF	TRBJ2-7	11	-	TRBV28	-
TGTGCCAGCAGTTCCGCTTGGGCCCCGCCGAGCACTGAAGCTTTCTTT	CASSSAWAPPSTEAFF	TRBJ1-1	16	-	TRBV6-5	many
TGCAGCGTTGGCTACTCTGGAAACACCATATATTTT	CSVGYSGNTIYF	TRBJ1-3	12	-	TRBV29-1	-
TGCAGCGTTGTTGTTGCTGAAGCTTTCTTT	CSVVVAEAFF	TRBJ1-1	10	-	TRBV29-1	few
TGTGCCAGCAGCTTAGCTTCCAGCGGCCCCAATGAGCAGTTCTTC	CASSLASSGPNEQFF	TRBJ2-1	15	-	TRBV7-8	-
TGTGCCAGCAGCCGGATTGGGATCCCAGGAATACGCAATCAGCCCCAGCATTTT	CASSRIGIPGIRNQPQHF	TRBJ1-5	18	-	TRBV27	-
TGTGCCAGCAAAGGGGAGTGGAATTCGCATGAGCAGTTCTTC	CASKGEWNSHEQFF	TRBJ2-1	14	-	TRBV2	-
TGTGCCAGCAGCCAAGATATAGGCTTTAGAGCTGAAGCTTTCTTT	CASSQDIGFRAEAFF	TRBJ1-1	15	-	TRBV3-1	few
TGTGCCAGCTCGGGATCTCACTCTGGAAACACCATATATTTT	CASSGSHSGNTIYF	TRBJ1-3	14	-	TRBV3-1	few
TGTGCCAGCAGCTACTACGAGCAGTACTTC	CASSYYEQYF	TRBJ2-7	10	-	TRBV11-2	many
TGTGCCAGCAGAATCAGTACAGGGGGCTCTGGATATAATTCACCCCTCCACTTT	CASRISTGGSGYNSPLHF	TRBJ1-6	18	TRBD1	TRBV6-2/TRBV6-3	-
TGTGCCAGCAGTCTCGGGACGGGAACCAATGAGCAGTTCTTC	CASSLGTGTNEQFF	TRBJ2-1	14	-	TRBV28	many
TGTGCCCGCACTGGAGGGCTAGCGGGATCCTATACCAGCTCCTACAATGAGCAGTTCTTC	CARTGGLAGSYTSSYNEQFF	TRBJ2-1	20	TRBD2	TRBV7-2	-
TGTGCCAGCAGTTACCAGCGCCAAGAGCCAACCACTAGCGGGAGGGCCTACGAGCAGTACTTC	CASSYQRQEPTTSGRAYEQYF	TRBJ2-7	21	TRBD2	TRBV6-5	few
TGCGCCAGCAGCTTGGGGGCGGGTCTAGACTACGAGCAGTACTTC	CASSLGAGLDYEQYF	TRBJ2-7	15	-	TRBV5-1	-
TGTGCCAGCACCCGTTTGGGGGGCACTGAAGCTTTCTTT	CASTRLGGTEAFF	TRBJ1-1	13	-	TRBV7-3	many
TGCGCCAGCAGCCGGGGGGAGGGAAGGGCTGAAGCTTTCTTT	CASSRGEGRAEAFF	TRBJ1-1	14	-	TRBV5-1	few
TGTGCCAGCAGTCCGTTGGGGGGGAGCATGGGCCAAGAGACCCAGTACTTC	CASSPLGGSMGQETQYF	TRBJ2-5	17	TRBD2	TRBV6-1	many
TGTGCCAGCAGAGAGGGACAGGGCTGGGGCGGGGAGCTGTTTTTT	CASREGQGWGGELFF	TRBJ2-2	15	TRBD1	TRBV2	-
TGTGCCAGCCACATGGGCTATGGCTACACCTTC	CASHMGYGYTF	TRBJ1-2	11	-	TRBV12-3/TRBV12-4	many
TGCGCCAGCAGATACAGGCCATCGAACACCGGGGAGCTGTTTTTT	CASRYRPSNTGELFF	TRBJ2-2	15	-	TRBV5-1	-
TGTGCCAGCAGCTTATCTGAGTTCGGTTTCCCCTACGAGCAGTACTTC	CASSLSEFGFPYEQYF	TRBJ2-7	16	-	TRBV11-2	-
TGTGCCAGCAGTTCCCGACTAGCGGGAGCTCGAGAGCAGTACTTC	CASSSRLAGAREQYF	TRBJ2-7	15	TRBD2	TRBV12-3/TRBV12-4	few
TGCAGCGTTGAGGGGCCCGGAAACACCATATATTTT	CSVEGPGNTIYF	TRBJ1-3	12	-	TRBV29-1	-
TGTGCCAGCAGCTTAGGGACAGGGAGACTGAACACTGAAGCTTTCTTT	CASSLGTGRLNTEAFF	TRBJ1-1	16	TRBD1	TRBV7-2	-
TGTGCCAGCAGCCAACAGGGTATTCGTGGCTACACCTTC	CASSQQGIRGYTF	TRBJ1-2	13	-	TRBV3-1	many
TGTGCCAGCAGCCAACCAGGGGGTGGTGAAAAACTGTTTTTT	CASSQPGGGEKLFF	TRBJ1-4	14	TRBD1	TRBV3-1	few
TGCGCCAGCAGCCTGTCCTGGGGACTAGCGGGAAGGGAGCAGTACTTC	CASSLSWGLAGREQYF	TRBJ2-7	16	TRBD2	TRBV5-1	many
TGCAGTGCTAGGGACATCTCCTACGAGCAGTACTTC	CSARDISYEQYF	TRBJ2-7	12	-	TRBV20-1	few
TGTGCCAGCAGGTGGGAGGGGGCAAGGGAAAAACTGTTTTTT	CASRWEGAREKLFF	TRBJ1-4	14	TRBD1	TRBV28	many
TGTGCCAGCAGCTCCGGACCGTATGGGAATGCTGAAGCTTTCTTT	CASSSGPYGNAEAFF	TRBJ1-1	15	-	TRBV7-6	-
TGCAGCCCACCGACGTCGACAGGGTCCTACGAGCAGTACTTC	CSPPTSTGSYEQYF	TRBJ2-7	14	TRBD1	TRBV20-1	many
TGTGCCAGCAGTGTCGGACAGTACACTGAAGCTTTCTTT	CASSVGQYTEAFF	TRBJ1-1	13	-	TRBV2	many
TGTGCCAGCAGCCCCGGGGAGGGTCCCCAGCCCCAGCATTTT	CASSPGEGPQPQHF	TRBJ1-5	14	-	TRBV6-1	-
TGTGCCAGCAGTTTGGAGGGGAGGAGCAATCAGCCCCAGCATTTT	CASSLEGRSNQPQHF	TRBJ1-5	15	-	TRBV28	-
TGTGCCAGCAGTTACGCGAGCACCGGGGAGCTGTTTTTT	CASSYASTGELFF	TRBJ2-2	13	-	TRBV6-2/TRBV6-3	-
TGTGCCAGCAGCCGGGACCCAGGAGAGACCCAGTACTTC	CASSRDPGETQYF	TRBJ2-5	13	-	TRBV7-9	many
TGTGCCAGCAGGGGTACAGGGAACGGGGGCTACACCTTC	CASRGTGNGGYTF	TRBJ1-2	13	-	TRBV2	many
TGTGCCAGCAGTCCGGGACTAGCGGGAACAGATACGCAGTATTTT	CASSPGLAGTDTQYF	TRBJ2-3	15	TRBD2	TRBV2	few
TGTGCCAGCAGCTTAAGGCGGGGGAAGGGGTACCAAGAGACCCAGTACTTC	CASSLRRGKGYQETQYF	TRBJ2-5	17	TRBD2	TRBV7-2	-
TGTGCCAGCAGTTCACCACCAGTGTCCCCCACCGGGGAGCTGTTTTTT	CASSSPPVSPTGELFF	TRBJ2-2	16	-	TRBV28	few
TGTGCCAGCAGCGACGGGACAGACTACGAGCAGTACTTC	CASSDGTDYEQYF	TRBJ2-7	13	TRBD1	TRBV5-6	-